This TCR beta chain appears in the sequencing data of a study of blood T cells in healthy people across ages. Findings and caveats of the study: Among T cells, TCR beta diversity per million cells dropped roughly linearly as age rose.

Germline CDR1 MNHEY, CDR2 SMNVEV (reference sequence). The CDR3 is made up of 16 amino acids. The V segment lost 6 bases and the J segment 8 bases; nucleotides outside the gene matches: 14. Regarding this clonotype: Its cognate antigen is unknown.

Using a J-beta primer mix together with a sample-barcoded 5' primer, a second PCR was run for about 6 to 11 cycles. TCRdb re-called the 5' RACE reads with MiXCR, one entry per CDR3 protein. This table has some 1.5 million distinct CDR3 sequences, roughly 27% appearing once. The chain joins TRBV27 to TRBJ2-1; TRBD1 aligns across 9 bases. Sequencing used blood. The source is a woman under 40 in good health. The CDR3: CASRGQGLPYSDEQFF. CDR3 sequence (DNA): TGTGCCAGCAGGGGACAGGGTCTTCCCTACAGCGATGAGCAGTTCTTC.